Sequencing of this T cell receptor (beta chain) was carried out in a study of Graves' ophthalmopathy and Graves' hyperthyroidism. Whole-study context: Sampling took place at initial diagnosis, with peripheral blood obtained before any treatment.

CDR3 regions of TCR beta were amplified from RNA transcripts. HTBI-primed first-round RT-PCR preceded second-round multiplex PCR. One entry per CDR3 protein, called by TCRdb with MiXCR from the multiplex PCR reads. The sample carries about 640,000 distinct CDR3 sequences, roughly 41% recorded once. Study-wide results and limits: Clonotypes were expanded in thyroid at above 0.001 frequency, and most also appeared in blood.

Other autoimmune diseases, uncontrolled infections, pregnancy and lactation each led to patient exclusion. CDR1 LNHDA and CDR2 SQIVND come from the germline V gene (reference sequence). CDR3 length: 16 residues. V lost 4 bases, J lost 2 bases, and 15 bases lay in between. This clonotype appeared many times. Its antigen is undetermined. The V call is TRBV19, the J call TRBJ1-5; D unresolved. The sequencing sample was made of peripheral blood. The TCR was taken from an adult man with Graves' ophthalmopathy. The CDR3 coding sequence is TGTGCCAGTAGTAGTCAGGTGGCAGGACGCAATCAGCCCCAGCATTTT. Encoded protein: CASSSQVAGRNQPQHF.